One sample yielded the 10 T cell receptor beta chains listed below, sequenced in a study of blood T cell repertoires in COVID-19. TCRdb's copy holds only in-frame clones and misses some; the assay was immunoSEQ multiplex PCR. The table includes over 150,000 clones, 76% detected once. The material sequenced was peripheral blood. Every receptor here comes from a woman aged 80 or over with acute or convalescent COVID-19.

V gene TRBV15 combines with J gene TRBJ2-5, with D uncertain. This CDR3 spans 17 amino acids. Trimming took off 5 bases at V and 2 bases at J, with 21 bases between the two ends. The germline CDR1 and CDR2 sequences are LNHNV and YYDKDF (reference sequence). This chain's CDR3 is CATSLAGFGPRQETQYF. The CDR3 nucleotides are TGTGCCACCAGCTTGGCCGGATTTGGCCCCAGGCAAGAGACCCAGTACTTC.

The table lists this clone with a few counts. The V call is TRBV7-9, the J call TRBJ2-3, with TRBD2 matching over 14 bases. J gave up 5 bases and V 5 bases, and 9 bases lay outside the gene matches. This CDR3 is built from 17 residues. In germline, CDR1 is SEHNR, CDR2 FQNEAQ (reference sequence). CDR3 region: CASSVRTSGGSRDTQYF. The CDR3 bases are TGTGCCAGCAGCGTCCGGACTAGCGGGGGGAGCCGAGATACGCAGTATTTT.

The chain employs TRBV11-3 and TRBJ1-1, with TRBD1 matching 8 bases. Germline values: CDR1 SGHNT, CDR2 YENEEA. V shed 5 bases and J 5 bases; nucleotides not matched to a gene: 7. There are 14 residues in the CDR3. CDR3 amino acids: CASSQNQGATEAFF. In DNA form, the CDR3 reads TGTGCCAGCAGCCAAAACCAGGGGGCAACTGAAGCTTTCTTT.

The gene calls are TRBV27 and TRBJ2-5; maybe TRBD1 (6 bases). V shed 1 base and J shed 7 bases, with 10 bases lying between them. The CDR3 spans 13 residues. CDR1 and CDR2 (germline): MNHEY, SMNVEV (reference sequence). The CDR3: CASSLFSGVTQYF. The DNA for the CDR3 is TGTGCCAGCAGTTTATTTTCAGGGGTGACCCAGTACTTC.

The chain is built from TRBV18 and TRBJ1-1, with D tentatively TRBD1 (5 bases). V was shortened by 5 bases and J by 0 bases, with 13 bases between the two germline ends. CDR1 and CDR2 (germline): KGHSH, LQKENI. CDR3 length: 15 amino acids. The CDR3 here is CASSFHPGMNTEAFF. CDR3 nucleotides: TGTGCCAGCTCATTCCACCCAGGGATGAACACTGAAGCTTTCTTT.

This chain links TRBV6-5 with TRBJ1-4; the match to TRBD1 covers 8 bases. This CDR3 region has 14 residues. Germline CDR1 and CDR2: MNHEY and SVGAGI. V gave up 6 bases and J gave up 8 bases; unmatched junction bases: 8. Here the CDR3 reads CASRPTGVAEKLFF. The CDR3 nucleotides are TGTGCCAGCAGACCGACAGGGGTGGCGGAAAAACTGTTTTTT.

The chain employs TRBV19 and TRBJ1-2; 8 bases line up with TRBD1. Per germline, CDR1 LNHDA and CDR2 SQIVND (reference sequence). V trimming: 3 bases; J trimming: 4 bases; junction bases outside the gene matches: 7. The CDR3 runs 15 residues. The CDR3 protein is CASSIEQGVVYGYTF. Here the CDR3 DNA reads TGTGCCAGTAGTATCGAACAGGGGGTGGTCTATGGCTACACCTTC.

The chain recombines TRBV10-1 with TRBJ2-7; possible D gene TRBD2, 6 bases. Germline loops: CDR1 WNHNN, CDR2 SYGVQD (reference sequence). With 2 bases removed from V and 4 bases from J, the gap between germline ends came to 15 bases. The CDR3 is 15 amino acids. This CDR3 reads CASSERPGSLYEQYF. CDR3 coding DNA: TGCGCCAGCAGTGAGCGACCCGGGAGCTTATACGAGCAGTACTTC.

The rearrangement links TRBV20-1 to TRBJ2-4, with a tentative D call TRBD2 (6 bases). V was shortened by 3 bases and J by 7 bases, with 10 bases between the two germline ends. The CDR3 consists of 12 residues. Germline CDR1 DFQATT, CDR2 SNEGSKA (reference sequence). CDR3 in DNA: TGCAGTGCTAGTGAGGGGAGGAACATTCAGTACTTC. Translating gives CSASEGRNIQYF.

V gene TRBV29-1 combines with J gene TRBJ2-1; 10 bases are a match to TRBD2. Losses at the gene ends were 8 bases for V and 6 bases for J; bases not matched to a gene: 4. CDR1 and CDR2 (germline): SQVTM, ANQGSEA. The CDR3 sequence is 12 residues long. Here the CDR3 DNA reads TGCAGCACAAGACTAGCGGGCAATGAGCAGTTCTTC. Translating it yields CSTRLAGNEQFF.